This entry lists 31 T cell receptor beta chains sequenced from one sample in a study of T cell responses to AZD1222 COVID-19 vaccine (dated by TCRdb to the early 2020s). The sample's time point label, in plain terms: baseline before first vaccination. Libraries were built with the immunoSEQ multiplex PCR assay. This immuneACCESS table, as held by TCRdb, lists in-frame sequences with V and J called but not all clones. Of the missing ones, under half trace to an unresolved V gene in checked studies; the others have no known cause. This sample lists more than 95,000 clones; 89% were detected once. The top ten constitute about 17% of the sample. The specimen was peripheral blood, collected on day 0 of AZD1222 vaccination. These receptors were obtained from an adult in good health.

With respect to this clone: The sample carries other DNA sequences with the same CDR3. This chain connects TRBV9 to TRBJ2-7; possibly TRBD2 for D (6 bases). The CDR3 runs to 14 residues. Germline V lookup: CDR1 SGDLS, CDR2 YYNGEE. Between the trimmed V and J ends, which lost 0 bases and 2 bases, there was a span of 9 bases. The DNA of the CDR3 is TGTGCCAGCAGCGTAGGTGGAGGGACCTACGAGCAGTACTTC. Translated, it gives CASSVGGGTYEQYF.

This chain connects TRBV2 to TRBJ1-2; 7 nucleotides agree with TRBD1. After removal of 10 bases from V and 7 bases from J, the junction contained 6 bases not matched to a gene. Per germline, CDR1 SNHLY and CDR2 FYNNEI. The CDR3 spans 11 residues. The CDR3 coding sequence is TGTGCCACTACGACAGGGACTGGCTACACCTTC. Translating gives CATTTGTGYTF.

This clone was detected only a few times. The rearrangement joins TRBV29-1 to TRBJ1-3; D gene unclear. The CDR3 loop spans 13 amino acids. Germline-derived CDR1 and CDR2 are SQVTM and ANQGSEA. With 1 base removed from V and 0 bases from J, the gap between germline ends came to 4 bases. CDR3 region: CSVEVSSGNTIYF. DNA for the CDR3: TGCAGCGTTGAAGTTTCCTCTGGAAACACCATATATTTT. The full variable domain, in which reference TRBV29-1 and TRBJ1-3 provide the parts outside the CDR3, is SAVISQKPSRDICQRGTSLTIQCQVDSQVTMMFWYRQQPGQSLTLIATANQGSEATYESGFVIDKFPISRPNLTFSTLTVSNMSPEDSSIYLCSVEVSSGNTIYFGEGSWLTVV.

The rearrangement uses TRBV10-2 and TRBJ2-7; 8 bases match TRBD2. The CDR3 runs 17 residues. V lost 0 bases, J lost 4 bases, and 11 bases stayed unmatched. Germline loops: CDR1 WSHSY, CDR2 SAAADI. CDR3: CASSESGLVGGKYEQYF. The CDR3 bases are TGCGCCAGCAGTGAGTCGGGACTAGTGGGGGGGAAGTACGAGCAGTACTTC.

This clone was picked up a small number of times. The chain is built from TRBV27 and TRBJ1-6, with unresolved D. The CDR3 covers 13 residues. Per germline, CDR1 MNHEY and CDR2 SMNVEV (reference sequence). V was pared by 6 bases and J by 7 bases, with 10 bases between. The CDR3 DNA reads TGTGCCAGCAGGCCAGGCATAAATTCACCCCTCCACTTT. Its translation is CASRPGINSPLHF.

V is TRBV11-2 and J is TRBJ1-3; 9 bases map to TRBD1. This CDR3 has 15 amino acids. In germline, CDR1 is SGHAT, CDR2 FQNNGV. Trimming at V came to 6 bases and at J to 0 bases, leaving 3 bases not matched to a gene. The CDR3 nucleotides are TGTGCCAGCAGTCAGGGACAGGGCTCTGGAAACACCATATATTTT. Translation gives CASSQGQGSGNTIYF.

The chain employs TRBV7-9 and TRBJ1-3; D is possibly TRBD1 (5 bases). Trimming took 10 bases from V and 1 from J, leaving 14 bases between them. The CDR3 runs 14 residues. Germline CDR1 and CDR2: SEHNR and FQNEAQ (reference sequence). The CDR3 sequence is CAIATVRSGNTIYF. The CDR3 bases are TGTGCCATCGCGACAGTACGGTCTGGAAACACCATATATTTT.

This clone appeared a single time. For the CDR3, the DNA is TGTGCCAGCACCCTAGGGGGCGGGGAGCTGTTTTTT. As protein: CASTLGGGELFF. The V call is TRBV9, the J call TRBJ2-2; a weak D match, TRBD1 (6 bases). The CDR3 spans 12 residues. The V end lost 6 bases, the J end lost 7 bases, and 10 bases lay between the germline ends. Germline loops: CDR1 SGDLS, CDR2 YYNGEE. Looking up the rest from reference TRBV9 and TRBJ2-2 gives the full variable domain: DSGVTQTPKHLITATGQRVTLRCSPRSGDLSVYWYQQSLDQGLQFLIQYYNGEERAKGNILERFSAQQFPDLHSELNLSSLELGDSALYFCASTLGGGELFFGEGSRLTVL.

This clone has a handful of counts. The rearrangement uses TRBV7-3 and TRBJ1-2, with 9 bases that match TRBD1. The CDR3 covers 14 residues. Germline CDR1 SGHTA, CDR2 FQGTGA. Germline trimming cut 6 bases from V and 3 bases from J; bases unmatched to any gene: 5. The CDR3: CASSPGQGDYGYTF. DNA for the CDR3: TGTGCCAGCAGTCCGGGACAGGGAGACTATGGCTACACCTTC.

This clone was seen once. The chain combines TRBV20-1 with TRBJ2-5; D is possibly TRBD2 (7 bases). The germline V gene encodes CDR1 DFQATT and CDR2 SNEGSKA (reference sequence). V was trimmed by 3 bases and J by 6 bases, leaving 17 bases between them. The CDR3 sequence is 14 residues long. The CDR3 loop is CSASSGGASQTQYF. In DNA, the CDR3 is TGCAGTGCTAGTAGTGGGGGGGCCTCTCAGACCCAGTACTTC.

The V and J genes are TRBV19 and TRBJ2-1, with 9 bases matching TRBD1. The CDR3 spans 18 residues. V was clipped by 0 bases and J by 6 bases; unmatched bases: 12. CDR1 and CDR2 (germline): LNHDA, SQIVND (reference sequence). This chain's CDR3 is CASSIDVWTGADFNEQFF. DNA for the CDR3: TGTGCCAGTAGTATAGACGTCTGGACAGGGGCGGACTTCAATGAGCAGTTCTTC. Full variable domain (remainder filled in from reference TRBV19 and TRBJ2-1): DGGITQSPKYLFRKEGQNVTLSCEQNLNHDAMYWYRQDPGQGLRLIYYSQIVNDFQKGDIAEGYSVSREKKESFPLTVTSAQKNPTAFYLCASSIDVWTGADFNEQFFGPGTRLTVL.

CDR3 sequence reads: CASSQPGLAGGFPYNEQFF. The CDR3 bases are TGCGCCAGCAGCCAACCAGGACTAGCGGGGGGGTTCCCCTACAATGAGCAGTTCTTC. The chain employs TRBV4-1 and TRBJ2-1; 15 nucleotides line up with TRBD2. The CDR3 consists of 19 residues. J gave up 2 bases and V 2 bases, and 7 bases lay outside the gene matches. CDR1 and CDR2 (germline): MGHRA, YSYEKL.

V gene TRBV18 combines with J gene TRBJ1-1; D gene unclear. The V end lost 1 base, the J end lost 1 base, and 10 bases lay between the germline ends. This CDR3 comprises 15 residues. Germline-derived CDR1 and CDR2 are KGHSH and LQKENI. Written as DNA, the CDR3 is TGTGCCAGCTCACCACTAATAGGCAGGAACACTGAAGCTTTCTTT. Its protein product is CASSPLIGRNTEAFF. Full variable domain (remainder filled in from reference TRBV18 and TRBJ1-1): NAGVMQNPRHLVRRRGQEARLRCSPMKGHSHVYWYRQLPEEGLKFMVYLQKENIIDESGMPKERFSAEFPKEGPSILRIQQVVRGDSAAYFCASSPLIGRNTEAFFGQGTRLTVV.

The rearrangement links TRBV6-1 to TRBJ1-6, with D perhaps matching TRBD1 (6 bases). Trimming left V 2 bases short and J 10 bases short, with 15 bases between. The CDR3 covers 15 residues. Germline values: CDR1 MNHNS, CDR2 SASEGT. The CDR3 reads CASSEFSGANSPLHF. CDR3 sequence (DNA): TGTGCCAGCAGTGAATTCTCAGGGGCAAACTCACCCCTCCACTTT.

The chain recombines TRBV11-2 with TRBJ2-5; TRBD1 matches 7 bases. This CDR3 is 13 amino acids long. CDR1 is SGHAT, CDR2 FQNNGV, per germline. The V and J ends lost 5 bases and 3 bases, in that order; junction bases with no gene match: 3. CDR3 bases: TGTGCCAGCAGCCGGGGACAGAAAGAGACCCAGTACTTC. Protein sequence: CASSRGQKETQYF.

This chain links TRBV6-6 with TRBJ1-1; TRBD1 is a possible D gene (5 bases). Trimming pared 0 bases from V and 4 bases from J, leaving 9 bases between. This CDR3 spans 14 amino acids. CDR1 is MNHNY and CDR2 is SVGAGI in the germline V gene (reference sequence). CDR3 protein: CASSYSGAGTEAFF. In DNA form, the CDR3 reads TGTGCCAGCAGTTACTCAGGGGCTGGCACTGAAGCTTTCTTT.

V and J are TRBV13 and TRBJ1-2; TRBD1 is a possible D gene (5 bases). The CDR3 contains 15 residues. Looked up from germline, CDR1 is PRHDT and CDR2 is FYEKMQ (reference sequence). The ends were cut back, 0 bases at V and 8 bases at J, with 16 bases in the middle. CDR3 coding DNA: TGTGCCAGCAGCTTAGGCCTGGGGGGAAGGACGGGCTACACCTTC. This gives the protein CASSLGLGGRTGYTF. Full variable domain (rest looked up from reference TRBV13 and TRBJ1-2): AAGVIQSPRHLIKEKRETATLKCYPIPRHDTVYWYQQGPGQDPQFLISFYEKMQSDKGSIPDRFSAQQFSDYHSELNMSSLELGDSALYFCASSLGLGGRTGYTFGSGTRLTVV.

The rearrangement joins TRBV7-3 to TRBJ1-2; no definite D call. V lost 0 bases and J 7 bases, leaving 12 bases between the germline ends. The CDR3 contains 14 residues. CDR1 and CDR2 from the germline V gene are SGHTA and FQGTGA. The CDR3 sequence: CASSLTVGSGGYTF. In nucleotides, the CDR3 is TGTGCCAGCAGCTTAACAGTCGGCTCAGGTGGCTACACCTTC.

The chain combines TRBV24-1 with TRBJ2-1; TRBD2 aligns across 11 bases. Germline V gene lookup returns CDR1 KGHDR and CDR2 SFDVKD. V lost 9 bases and J lost 0; bases outside the gene matches: 3. The CDR3 is 15 amino acids. CDR3 sequence: CATSSGGLSYNEQFF. The CDR3 coding sequence is TGTGCCACCTCTAGCGGGGGGCTCTCCTACAATGAGCAGTTCTTC.

The V and J genes are TRBV27 and TRBJ2-7; D unclear. V was trimmed by 1 base and J by 2 bases, leaving 12 bases between them. The germline V gene has CDR1 MNHEY and CDR2 SMNVEV (reference sequence). This CDR3 region has 15 residues. The CDR3 DNA sequence: TGTGCCAGCAGTTTATGGCAAACCGGCACCTACGAGCAGTACTTC. Translating gives CASSLWQTGTYEQYF.

The rearrangement uses TRBV9 and TRBJ1-5; tentative D call: TRBD1 (5 bases). V lost 5 bases and J 7 bases, leaving 16 bases between the germline ends. The V gene's germline CDR1 is SGDLS and CDR2 YYNGEE. The CDR3 is 14 amino acids. The CDR3 region has the DNA TGTGCCAGCAGTCACACTGGGGGGTTGCAGCCCCAGCATTTT. It translates to CASSHTGGLQPQHF.

The rearrangement links TRBV3-1 (or the pseudogene TRBV3-2) to TRBJ2-1; tentative D call: TRBD2 (7 bases). Germline V CDR1 and CDR2: LGHDT, YNNKEL (reference sequence). CDR3 size: 17 residues. V was shortened by 0 bases and J by 4 bases, with 16 bases between the two germline ends. In nucleotides, the CDR3 is TGTGCCAGCAGCCAAGATTGGAGGGGGGGCCTGTACAATGAGCAGTTCTTC. It encodes CASSQDWRGGLYNEQFF.

The J gene is TRBJ1-1, the V gene TRBV7-9; D possibly corresponds to TRBD1 (6 bases). Trimming stripped 1 base from V and 6 bases from J, with 12 bases between. The length of the CDR3 is 14 residues. CDR1 is SEHNR, CDR2 FQNEAQ, per germline (reference sequence). The CDR3 loop reads CASSLGGPLAEAFF. The CDR3 region has the DNA TGTGCCAGCAGCTTAGGGGGGCCTCTAGCTGAAGCTTTCTTT.

This rearrangement joins TRBV6-5 to TRBJ1-1; perhaps TRBD1 as D (5 bases). Trimming removed 8 bases from V and 6 bases from J, with 16 bases in between. From germline, CDR1 is MNHEY and CDR2 SVGAGI. The CDR3 consists of 13 residues. CDR3 residues: CASQGGNYAEAFF. CDR3 sequence (DNA): TGTGCCAGCCAGGGAGGGAATTACGCTGAAGCTTTCTTT.

V is TRBV5-1 and J is TRBJ2-2, with D unclear. In germline, CDR1 is SGHRS, CDR2 YFSETQ. V was trimmed by 4 bases and J by 3 bases, leaving 16 bases between them. The CDR3 has 16 residues. The CDR3 region has the DNA TGCGCCAGCAGCGCAAATAGTGGGGTTTACACCGGGGAGCTGTTTTTT. This gives the protein CASSANSGVYTGELFF.

This clone is a singleton in its sample. V is TRBV7-9 and J is TRBJ1-1; D gene uncertain. V was clipped by 8 bases and J by 1 base, with 11 bases between them. The length of the CDR3 is 13 residues. CDR1 and CDR2 from the germline V gene are SEHNR and FQNEAQ (reference sequence). The CDR3 reads CASRGVRNTEAFF. CDR3 in DNA: TGTGCCAGCCGCGGGGTCCGGAACACTGAAGCTTTCTTT. Looking up the rest from reference TRBV7-9 and TRBJ1-1 gives the full variable domain: DTGVSQNPRHKITKRGQNVTFRCDPISEHNRLYWYRQTLGQGPEFLTYFQNEAQLEKSRLLSDRFSAERPKGSFSTLEIQRTEQGDSAMYLCASRGVRNTEAFFGQGTRLTVV.

This chain links TRBV6-1 with TRBJ2-1; D not certain. V lost 2 bases, J lost 3 bases, and 11 bases lay in between. Germline lookup yields CDR1 MNHNS and CDR2 SASEGT. This CDR3 is 15 amino acids long. The DNA of the CDR3 is TGTGCCAGCAGTGAATACGGAGATCTCTACAATGAGCAGTTCTTC. It specifies CASSEYGDLYNEQFF.

In this sample, this clone turned up once. The J gene is TRBJ2-4, the V gene TRBV29-1; TRBD1 matches at 8 bases. Per germline, CDR1 SQVTM and CDR2 ANQGSEA. This CDR3 contains 13 residues. The ends lost 4 bases at V and 8 bases at J; junction bases unmatched: 7. In DNA, the CDR3 is TGCAGCGTTGCCGGACAGGGAGCGGACATTCAGTACTTC. Translation gives CSVAGQGADIQYF.

The chain has TRBV19 and TRBJ1-4; D gene unclear. Trimming took 1 base from V and 2 from J, leaving 5 bases between them. Germline lookup yields CDR1 LNHDA and CDR2 SQIVND (reference sequence). This CDR3 region has 14 residues. This CDR3 reads CASSIGGTNEKLFF. The CDR3 region has the DNA TGTGCCAGTAGTATAGGAGGGACTAATGAAAAACTGTTTTTT. The variable domain in full, completed from reference TRBV19 and TRBJ1-4, reads DGGITQSPKYLFRKEGQNVTLSCEQNLNHDAMYWYRQDPGQGLRLIYYSQIVNDFQKGDIAEGYSVSREKKESFPLTVTSAQKNPTAFYLCASSIGGTNEKLFFGSGTQLSVL.

J is TRBJ1-2 and V is TRBV10-3, with TRBD1 as a possible D gene (5 bases). Germline loops: CDR1 ENHRY, CDR2 SYGVKD. The CDR3 is 13 amino acids. V was clipped by 11 bases and J by 2 bases, with 15 bases between them. The CDR3 loop reads CAARDQGNYGYTF. The CDR3 DNA reads as TGTGCCGCCCGAGACCAGGGCAACTATGGCTACACCTTC.

The rearrangement joins TRBV5-1 to TRBJ2-7; D is perhaps TRBD2 (5 bases). This CDR3 contains 13 residues. V gave up 0 bases and J gave up 3 bases, with 7 bases separating them. Germline CDR1 and CDR2: SGHRS and YFSETQ. The CDR3: CASSLAGIYEQYF. The DNA of the CDR3 is TGCGCCAGCAGCTTGGCCGGGATCTACGAGCAGTACTTC.